This passage covers 4 T cell receptor beta chains from one sample sequenced in a study of early T cells in non-severe SARS-CoV-2 infection. TCRdb reprocessed the 5' RACE reads with MiXCR, giving one entry per CDR3 protein. Found here are some 91,000 distinct CDR3 sequences, about 15% of them singletons; the top ten hold 5.5%. Sequencing used whole blood. Every receptor here comes from an adult who was a healthcare worker with PCR-confirmed SARS-CoV-2 infection or an uninfected control (not recorded which).

This clonotype was seen at least ten times. The chain is built from TRBV12-3 or TRBV12-4 and TRBJ2-1; 10 bases match TRBD1. This CDR3 is 17 amino acids long. V shed 6 bases, J shed 1 base, and the junction held 9 bases outside the gene matches. This CDR3 is CASSPTGGSNSYNEQFF. The CDR3 DNA follows: TGTGCCAGCAGCCCGACAGGGGGCTCCAATTCCTACAATGAGCAGTTCTTC.

This clonotype was counted only a few times. This chain joins TRBV29-1 and TRBJ2-3; 9 nucleotides line up with TRBD2. Germline loops: CDR1 SQVTM, CDR2 ANQGSEA. This CDR3 is 13 amino acids long. V was pared by 7 bases and J by 6 bases, with 8 bases of the junction left unmatched. The CDR3 protein is CSARSGSLDTQYF. For the CDR3, the DNA is TGCAGCGCGCGTAGCGGGAGCTTGGATACGCAGTATTTT.

The gene calls are TRBV7-9 and TRBJ2-2; D is undetermined. The CDR3 covers 10 residues. V lost 5 bases, J lost 14 bases, and 9 bases lay in between. Germline CDR1 SEHNR, CDR2 FQNEAQ (reference sequence). The CDR3 DNA follows: TGTGCCAGCAGCGACACCAATCTGTTTTTT. The encoded protein is CASSDTNLFF.

The chain joins TRBV12-3 or TRBV12-4 to TRBJ1-6; D gene unclear. This CDR3 region has 16 residues. V was trimmed by 6 bases and J by 8 bases, leaving 20 bases between them. CDR3 DNA sequence: TGTGCCAGCAGCCCCCTGCCGGGGAGGGCGCATTCACCCCTCCACTTT. Translated: CASSPLPGRAHSPLHF.